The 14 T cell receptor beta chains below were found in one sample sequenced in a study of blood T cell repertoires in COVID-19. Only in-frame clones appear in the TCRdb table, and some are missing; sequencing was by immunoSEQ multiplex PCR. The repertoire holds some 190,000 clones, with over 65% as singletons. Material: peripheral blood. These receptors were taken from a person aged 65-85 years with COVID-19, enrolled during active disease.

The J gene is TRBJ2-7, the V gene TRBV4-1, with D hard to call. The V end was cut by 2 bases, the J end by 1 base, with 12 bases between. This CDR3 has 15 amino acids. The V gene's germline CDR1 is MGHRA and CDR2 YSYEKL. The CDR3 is CASSQLGASSYEQYF. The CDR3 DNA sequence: TGCGCCAGCAGCCAACTCGGAGCTTCTTCCTACGAGCAGTACTTC.

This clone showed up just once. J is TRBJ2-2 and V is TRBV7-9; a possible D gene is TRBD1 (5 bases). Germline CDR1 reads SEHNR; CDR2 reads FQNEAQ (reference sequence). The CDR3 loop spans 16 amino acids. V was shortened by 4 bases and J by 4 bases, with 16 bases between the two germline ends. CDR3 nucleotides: TGTGCCAGCAGCTCCGGACCAGGGTTCGGCACCGGGGAGCTGTTTTTT. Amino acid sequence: CASSSGPGFGTGELFF.

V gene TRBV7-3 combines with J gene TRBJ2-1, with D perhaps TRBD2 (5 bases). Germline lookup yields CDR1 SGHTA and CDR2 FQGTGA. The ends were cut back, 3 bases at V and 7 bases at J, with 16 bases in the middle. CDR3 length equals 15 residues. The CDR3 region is CASSFTGPGGNEQFF. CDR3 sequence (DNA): TGTGCCAGCAGCTTTACCGGGCCAGGAGGAAATGAGCAGTTCTTC.

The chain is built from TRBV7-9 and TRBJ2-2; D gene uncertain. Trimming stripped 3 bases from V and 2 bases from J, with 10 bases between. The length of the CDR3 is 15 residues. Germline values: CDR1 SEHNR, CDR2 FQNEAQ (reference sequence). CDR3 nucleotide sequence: TGTGCCAGCAGCTTGGGTGAGGCCAACACCGGGGAGCTGTTTTTT. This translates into CASSLGEANTGELFF.

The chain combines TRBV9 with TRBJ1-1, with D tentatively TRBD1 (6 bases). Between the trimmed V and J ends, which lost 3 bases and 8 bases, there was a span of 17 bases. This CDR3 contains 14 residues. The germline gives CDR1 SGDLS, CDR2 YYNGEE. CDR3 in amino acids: CASSERTATSEAFF. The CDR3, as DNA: TGTGCCAGCAGCGAGCGGACAGCGACTTCGGAAGCTTTCTTT. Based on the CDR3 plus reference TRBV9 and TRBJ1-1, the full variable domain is DSGVTQTPKHLITATGQRVTLRCSPRSGDLSVYWYQQSLDQGLQFLIQYYNGEERAKGNILERFSAQQFPDLHSELNLSSLELGDSALYFCASSERTATSEAFFGQGTRLTVV.

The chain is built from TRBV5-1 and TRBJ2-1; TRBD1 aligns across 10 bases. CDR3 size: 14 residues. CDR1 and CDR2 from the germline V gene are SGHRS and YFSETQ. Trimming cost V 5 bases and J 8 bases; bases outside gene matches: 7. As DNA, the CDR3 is TGCGCCAGCAGGAGCACCGGGACAGGGGATGAGCAGTTCTTC. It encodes CASRSTGTGDEQFF.

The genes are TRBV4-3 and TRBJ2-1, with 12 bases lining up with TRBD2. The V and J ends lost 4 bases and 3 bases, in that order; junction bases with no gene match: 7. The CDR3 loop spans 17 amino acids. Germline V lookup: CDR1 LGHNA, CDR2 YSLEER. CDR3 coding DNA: TGCGCCAGCAGCCGAGATCCGGGACTAGCGGGCTACAATGAGCAGTTCTTC. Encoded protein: CASSRDPGLAGYNEQFF.

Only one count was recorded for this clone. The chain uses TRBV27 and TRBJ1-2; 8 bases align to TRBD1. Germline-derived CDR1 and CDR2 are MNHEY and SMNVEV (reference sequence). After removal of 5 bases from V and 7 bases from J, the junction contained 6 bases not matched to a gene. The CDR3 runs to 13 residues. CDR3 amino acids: CASSPGQGGGYTF. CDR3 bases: TGTGCCAGCAGTCCTGGACAGGGAGGTGGCTACACCTTC.

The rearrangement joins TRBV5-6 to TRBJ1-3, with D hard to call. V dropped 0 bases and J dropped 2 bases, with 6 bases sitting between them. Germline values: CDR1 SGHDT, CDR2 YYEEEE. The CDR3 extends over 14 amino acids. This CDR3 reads CASSLGRTGNTIYF. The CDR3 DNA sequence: TGTGCCAGCAGCTTGGGCAGAACTGGAAACACCATATATTTT. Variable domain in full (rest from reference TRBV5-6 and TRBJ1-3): DAGVTQSPTHLIKTRGQQVTLRCSPKSGHDTVSWYQQALGQGPQFIFQYYEEEERQRGNFPDRFSGHQFPNYSSELNVNALLLGDSALYLCASSLGRTGNTIYFGEGSWLTVV.

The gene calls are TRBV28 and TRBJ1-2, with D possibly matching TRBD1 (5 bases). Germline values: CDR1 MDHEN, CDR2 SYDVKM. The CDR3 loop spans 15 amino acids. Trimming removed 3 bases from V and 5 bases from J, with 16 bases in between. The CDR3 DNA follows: TGTGCCAGCAGTTTGTGGAGGGCAGGGAGATATGGCTACACCTTC. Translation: CASSLWRAGRYGYTF.

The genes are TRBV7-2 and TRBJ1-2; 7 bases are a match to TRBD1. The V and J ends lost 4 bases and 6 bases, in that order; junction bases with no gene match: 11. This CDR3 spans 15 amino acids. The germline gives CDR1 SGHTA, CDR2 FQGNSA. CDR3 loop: CASSSPAGGGNGYTF. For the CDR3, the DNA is TGTGCCAGCAGCTCCCCGGCAGGGGGAGGAAATGGCTACACCTTC.

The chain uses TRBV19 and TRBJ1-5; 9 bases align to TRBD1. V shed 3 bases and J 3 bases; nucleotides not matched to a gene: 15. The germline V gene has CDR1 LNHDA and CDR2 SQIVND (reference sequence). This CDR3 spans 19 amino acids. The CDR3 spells CASSIPDRGPSGFNQPQHF. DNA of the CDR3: TGTGCCAGTAGTATCCCGGACAGGGGCCCGTCGGGGTTCAATCAGCCCCAGCATTTT.

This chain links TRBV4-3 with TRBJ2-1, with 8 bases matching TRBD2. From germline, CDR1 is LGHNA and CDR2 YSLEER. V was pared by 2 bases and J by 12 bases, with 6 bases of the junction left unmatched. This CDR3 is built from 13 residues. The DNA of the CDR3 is TGCGCCAGCAGCCAATCGAGCGGGAGAGTGCAGTTCTTC. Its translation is CASSQSSGRVQFF.

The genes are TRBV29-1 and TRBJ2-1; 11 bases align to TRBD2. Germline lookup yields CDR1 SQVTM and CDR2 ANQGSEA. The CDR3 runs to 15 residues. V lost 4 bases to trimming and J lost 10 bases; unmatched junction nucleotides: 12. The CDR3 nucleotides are TGCAGCGTTGGCCCGGTACTAGCGGGAGATCTCGAGCAGTTCTTC. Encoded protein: CSVGPVLAGDLEQFF.